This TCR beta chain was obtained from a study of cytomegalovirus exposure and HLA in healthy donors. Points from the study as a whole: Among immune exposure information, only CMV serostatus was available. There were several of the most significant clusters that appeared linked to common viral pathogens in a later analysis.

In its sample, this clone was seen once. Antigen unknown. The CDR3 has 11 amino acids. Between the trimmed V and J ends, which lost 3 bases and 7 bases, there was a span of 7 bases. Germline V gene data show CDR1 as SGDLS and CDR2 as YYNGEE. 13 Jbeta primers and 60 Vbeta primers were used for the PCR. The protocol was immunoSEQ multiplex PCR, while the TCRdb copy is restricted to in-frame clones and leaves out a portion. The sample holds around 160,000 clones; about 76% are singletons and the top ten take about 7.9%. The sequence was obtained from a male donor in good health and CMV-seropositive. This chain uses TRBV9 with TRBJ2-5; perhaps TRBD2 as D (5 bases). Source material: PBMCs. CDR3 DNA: TGTGCCAGCAGCGCAGAGGGGACCCAGTACTTC. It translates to CASSAEGTQYF.